These 8 T cell receptor beta chains were sequenced from one sample in a study of T cell responses to AZD1222 COVID-19 vaccine. This table comes from immunoSEQ multiplex PCR, and its TCRdb copy is limited to in-frame clones, with some not included. The sample carries roughly 140,000 clones, more than 90% recorded once. Sequences were derived from peripheral blood, sampled on day 0 of AZD1222 vaccination. The source of these receptors is an adult in good health.

V is TRBV5-1 and J is TRBJ2-2, with D perhaps matching TRBD1 or TRBD2 (6 bases each). The germline CDR1 and CDR2 sequences are SGHRS and YFSETQ. This CDR3 has 15 amino acids. V was trimmed by 7 bases and J by 7 bases, leaving 20 bases between them. In DNA form, the CDR3 reads TGCGCCAGCGCCTCCGGGGGCTTACGGGGCGGGGAGCTGTTTTTT. Translation gives CASASGGLRGGELFF.

V and J are TRBV19 and TRBJ1-1; no firm D call. The CDR3 is 14 residues long. Deletions cut 4 bases from V and 0 bases from J, with 9 bases between. Per germline, CDR1 LNHDA and CDR2 SQIVND (reference sequence). CDR3 loop: CASSSPGLNTEAFF. For the CDR3, the DNA is TGTGCCAGTAGTAGTCCAGGTCTGAACACTGAAGCTTTCTTT.

The rearrangement uses TRBV5-1 and TRBJ2-7; 10 bases line up with TRBD2. The CDR3 contains 16 residues. Germline V gene lookup returns CDR1 SGHRS and CDR2 YFSETQ. Unmatched junction bases numbered 9, after V lost 3 bases and J lost 3 bases. Here the CDR3 DNA reads TGCGCCAGCAGCTCTACACGACTAGCGGGCGGCTACGAGCAGTACTTC. Its translation: CASSSTRLAGGYEQYF.

V usage is TRBV10-3 and J usage is TRBJ1-2; maybe TRBD1 (6 bases). CDR3 length equals 13 residues. Trimming left V 6 bases short and J 7 bases short, with 15 bases between. Germline loops: CDR1 ENHRY, CDR2 SYGVKD. For the CDR3, the DNA is TGTGCCATCAGCGTTCGACAGGCGGGTGGCTACACCTTC. As protein: CAISVRQAGGYTF.

The rearrangement uses TRBV28 and TRBJ2-2, with TRBD1 matching 7 bases. The germline V gene encodes CDR1 MDHEN and CDR2 SYDVKM. The CDR3 is 14 amino acids. The trim removed 7 bases at V and 4 bases at J, leaving 6 bases unmatched. The CDR3 sequence is CASTQGTFTGELFF. The CDR3 nucleotides are TGTGCCAGCACACAGGGGACGTTCACCGGGGAGCTGTTTTTT.

The chain is built from TRBV6-5 and TRBJ1-1; TRBD1 might be the D (6 bases). Germline CDR1 is MNHEY and CDR2 is SVGAGI. This CDR3 has 12 residues. V lost 6 bases and J lost 7, with 12 bases in between. The CDR3 region is CASRDSVYEAFF. The CDR3 nucleotides read TGTGCCAGCAGGGACAGCGTCTATGAAGCTTTCTTT.

This chain uses TRBV15 with TRBJ2-7; no reliable D call. There are 14 residues in the CDR3. In germline, CDR1 is LNHNV, CDR2 YYDKDF (reference sequence). The germline V and J ends were trimmed by 1 base and 4 bases, with 11 bases remaining between them. The DNA of the CDR3 is TGTGCCACCAGCAGAGCTCTTTATGCGTACGAGCAGTACTTC. Encoded protein: CATSRALYAYEQYF.

The rearrangement uses TRBV7-9 and TRBJ2-3, with D perhaps matching TRBD2 (6 bases). This CDR3 spans 16 amino acids. CDR1 and CDR2 (germline): SEHNR, FQNEAQ (reference sequence). Trimming stripped 5 bases from V and 0 bases from J, with 15 bases between. CDR3 loop: CASSPTGARSTDTQYF. The CDR3 bases are TGTGCCAGCAGCCCTACGGGAGCCCGGAGCACAGATACGCAGTATTTT.